This T cell receptor (beta chain) was documented in a study of CD8 T cells in Susac syndrome. The V gene's germline CDR1 is MNHEY and CDR2 SVGAGI. The V end was cut by 2 bases, the J end by 6 bases, with 10 bases between. The CDR3 totals 13 residues. Peripheral blood CD8+ and CD4+ T cells were profiled by TCR beta sequencing. The multiple sclerosis controls were treatment-naive patients, and their relapsing-remitting disease was stable or active. It was with random hexamers that 0.5 to 1 ug RNA was reverse transcribed. TCRdb called the immunoSEQ multiplex PCR reads again in MiXCR, with one record for every CDR3 protein. Here the sample spans 130,000 or so distinct CDR3 sequences, 75% to 90% being singletons.

The clonotype comes from a human donor with multiple sclerosis. The sample was CD8+ T cells from PBMCs. The gene calls are TRBV6-5 and TRBJ1-1; possibly TRBD1 for D (6 bases). The CDR3 DNA reads as TGTGCCAGCAGTTACATGGGGGGCCCTGAAGCTTTCTTT. The encoded protein is CASSYMGGPEAFF.